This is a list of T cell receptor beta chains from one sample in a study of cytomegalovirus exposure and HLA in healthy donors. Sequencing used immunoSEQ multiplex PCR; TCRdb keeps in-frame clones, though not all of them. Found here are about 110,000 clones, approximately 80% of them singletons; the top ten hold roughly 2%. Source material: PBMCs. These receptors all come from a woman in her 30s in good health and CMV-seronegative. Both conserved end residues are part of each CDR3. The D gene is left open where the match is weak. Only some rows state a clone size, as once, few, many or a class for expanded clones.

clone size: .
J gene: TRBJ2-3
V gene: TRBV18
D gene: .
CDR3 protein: CASSPQDVASDTQYF
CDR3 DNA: TGTGCCAGCTCACCACAGGATGTAGCTTCGGATACGCAGTATTTT

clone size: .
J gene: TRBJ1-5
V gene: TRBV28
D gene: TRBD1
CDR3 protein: CASSSDRGLYQPQHF
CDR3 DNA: TGTGCCAGCAGTTCGGACAGGGGGCTTTATCAGCCCCAGCATTTT

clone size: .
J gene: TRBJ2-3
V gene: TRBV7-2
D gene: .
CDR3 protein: CASSLGYGDTQYF
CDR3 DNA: TGTGCCAGCAGCTTAGGTTACGGAGATACGCAGTATTTT

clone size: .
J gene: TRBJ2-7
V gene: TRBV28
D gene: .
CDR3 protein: CASSRSYEQYF
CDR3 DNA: TGTGCCAGCAGCCGGTCCTACGAGCAGTACTTC

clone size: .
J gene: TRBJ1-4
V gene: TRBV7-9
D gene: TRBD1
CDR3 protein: CASSLGPGGKLFF
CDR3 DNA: TGTGCCAGCAGCTTAGGTCCAGGGGGAAAACTGTTTTTT

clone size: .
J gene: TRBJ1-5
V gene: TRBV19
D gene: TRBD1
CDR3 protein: CASSKTGGSNQPQHF
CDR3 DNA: TGTGCCAGTAGCAAGACAGGGGGCAGCAATCAGCCCCAGCATTTT

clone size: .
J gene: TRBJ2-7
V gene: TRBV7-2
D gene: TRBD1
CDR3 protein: CASSVAGTGNGYEQYF
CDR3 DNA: TGTGCCAGCAGCGTAGCCGGGACAGGGAATGGGTACGAGCAGTACTTC

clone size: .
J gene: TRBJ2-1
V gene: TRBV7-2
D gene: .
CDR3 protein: CASSPEGVARGYNEQFF
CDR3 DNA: TGTGCCAGCAGCCCAGAGGGCGTAGCGCGGGGATACAATGAGCAGTTCTTC

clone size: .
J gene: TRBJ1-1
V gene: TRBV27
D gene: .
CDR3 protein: CASSSGRNTEAFF
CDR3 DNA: TGTGCCAGCAGTTCCGGGAGGAACACTGAAGCTTTCTTT

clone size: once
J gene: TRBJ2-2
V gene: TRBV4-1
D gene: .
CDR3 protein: CASSHMTGELFF
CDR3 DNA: TGCGCCAGCAGCCACATGACAGGGGAGCTGTTTTTT

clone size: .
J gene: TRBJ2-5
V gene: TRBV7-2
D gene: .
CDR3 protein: CASSRRRGGETQYF
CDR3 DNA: TGTGCCAGCAGCCGTCGGAGGGGCGGAGAGACCCAGTACTTC

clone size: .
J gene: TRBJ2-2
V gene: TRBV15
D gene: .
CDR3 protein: CATSRALADTGELFF
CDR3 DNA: TGTGCCACCAGCAGAGCATTAGCGGACACCGGGGAGCTGTTTTTT

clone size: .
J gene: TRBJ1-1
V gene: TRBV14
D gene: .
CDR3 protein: CASSLLPQGTEAFF
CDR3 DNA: TGTGCCAGCAGCCTCTTACCTCAGGGGACTGAAGCTTTCTTT

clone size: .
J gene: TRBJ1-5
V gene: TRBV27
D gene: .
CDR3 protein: CASSPLGVQGNQPQHF
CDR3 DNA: TGTGCCAGCAGTCCCCTGGGAGTTCAAGGCAATCAGCCCCAGCATTTT

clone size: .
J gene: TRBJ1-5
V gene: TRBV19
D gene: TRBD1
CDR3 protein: CASSPDRDYQPQHF
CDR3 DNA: TGTGCCAGTAGTCCCGACAGGGACTATCAGCCCCAGCATTTT

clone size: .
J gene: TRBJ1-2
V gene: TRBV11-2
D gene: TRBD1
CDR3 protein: CASSLGDSYYGYTF
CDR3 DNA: TGTGCCAGCAGCTTAGGGGACAGCTACTATGGCTACACCTTC

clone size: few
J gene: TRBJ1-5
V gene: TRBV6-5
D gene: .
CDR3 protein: CASSQSLGPDQPQHF
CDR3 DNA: TGTGCCAGCAGCCAATCTTTGGGGCCGGATCAGCCCCAGCATTTT

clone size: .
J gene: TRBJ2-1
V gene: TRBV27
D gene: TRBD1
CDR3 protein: CASSTNKIQGANNEQFF
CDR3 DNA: TGTGCCAGCAGTACCAATAAAATTCAGGGGGCTAACAATGAGCAGTTCTTC